Sequencing of this T cell receptor (beta chain) was carried out in a study of blood T cell repertoires in COVID-19. The CDR3 has 19 residues. Germline V CDR1 and CDR2: SGDLS, YYNGEE. With V trimmed by 0 bases and J by 1 base, 16 bases remained unmatched. In the original processing: Amplification of reference gene primers was used by the study to estimate nucleated cell counts. The protocol was immunoSEQ multiplex PCR, while the TCRdb copy is restricted to in-frame clones and leaves out a portion. The DNA gave D and trimming, while V, J and clone size come from that table. The sample has 200,000 to 250,000 clones; around 85% are singletons. Categorization into cohorts depended on clinical history that participants reported. Each recovered donor of Cohort 3 presented with two negative PCRs, clearance, or symptom resolution.

The source is a man aged 40-50 years who had recovered from COVID-19. The sequenced sample was PBMCs or T cells enriched from blood (not recorded which). The rearrangement joins TRBV9 to TRBJ2-7, with 7 nucleotides matching TRBD2. In DNA form, the CDR3 reads TGTGCCAGCAGCGTAGTCGGTACGGAGCCTAGCGGACGATCCTACGAGCAGTACTTC. Translating it yields CASSVVGTEPSGRSYEQYF.